This entry is about one T cell receptor beta chain. No antigen is known for it. Trimming removed 4 bases from V and 3 bases from J; junction bases left unmatched: 2. The CDR3 is 13 amino acids. Germline CDR1 and CDR2: SGHRS and YFSETQ. The data were obtained in a study of graft-versus-host responses after intestinal transplantation. Study overall: All recipients were transplanted with multivisceral, liver-intestinal, or isolated intestinal grafts. Every one of the recipients received anti-thymocyte globulin induction and afterwards took tacrolimus and steroids for approximately three years. Findings of the study overall: Recipient marrow contained GvH clones, some of which appeared first in ileum or blood.

Here immunoSEQ multiplex PCR was the method, and the copy in TCRdb shows in-frame clones only, minus some. This table holds around 96,000 clones, roughly nine tenths found once. This rearrangement joins TRBV5-1 to TRBJ1-1, with 8 bases aligning to TRBD1. The origin of this receptor is a human donor who received an intestinal transplant. The material was unstimulated CD4+ T cells sorted from spleen or lymph node cells, obtained before intestinal transplant. The CDR3 loop reads CASSQDRDTEAFF. CDR3 nucleotide sequence: TGCGCCAGCAGCCAGGACAGGGACACTGAAGCTTTCTTT.